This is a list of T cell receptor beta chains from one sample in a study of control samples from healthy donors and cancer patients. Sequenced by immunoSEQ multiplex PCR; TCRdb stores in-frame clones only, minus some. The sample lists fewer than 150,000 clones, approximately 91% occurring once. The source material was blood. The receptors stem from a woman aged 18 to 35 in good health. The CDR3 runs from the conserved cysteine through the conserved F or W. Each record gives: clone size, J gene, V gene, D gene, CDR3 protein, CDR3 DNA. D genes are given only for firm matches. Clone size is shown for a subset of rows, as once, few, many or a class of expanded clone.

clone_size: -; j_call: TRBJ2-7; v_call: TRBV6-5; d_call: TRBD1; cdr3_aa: CASSLHRGRSYEQYF; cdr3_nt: TGTGCCAGCAGTTTACACAGGGGAAGGAGTTACGAGCAGTACTTC
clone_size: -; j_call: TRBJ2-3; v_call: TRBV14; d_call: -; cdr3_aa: CASSQVGGVADTQYF; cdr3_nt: TGTGCCAGCAGCCAAGTGGGGGGCGTCGCAGATACGCAGTATTTT
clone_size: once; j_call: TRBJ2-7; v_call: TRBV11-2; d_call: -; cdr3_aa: CASSLLRLALYEQYF; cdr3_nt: TGTGCCAGCAGCTTATTGCGGCTAGCTTTATACGAGCAGTACTTC
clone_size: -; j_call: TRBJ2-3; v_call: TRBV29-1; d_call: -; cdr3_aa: CSVVRWDSLTDTQYF; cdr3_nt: TGCAGCGTTGTTCGTTGGGACTCCCTCACAGATACGCAGTATTTT
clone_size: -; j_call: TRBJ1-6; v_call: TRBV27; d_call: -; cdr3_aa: CASRNIGTGIYNSPLHF; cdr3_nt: TGTGCCAGCAGAAACATAGGAACAGGGATCTATAATTCACCCCTCCACTTT
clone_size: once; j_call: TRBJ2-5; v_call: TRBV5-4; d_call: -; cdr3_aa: CASHPGIQETQYF; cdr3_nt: TGTGCCAGCCATCCGGGCATCCAAGAGACCCAGTACTTC
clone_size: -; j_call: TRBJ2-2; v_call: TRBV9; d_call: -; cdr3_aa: CASNKGDDTGELFF; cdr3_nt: TGTGCCAGCAATAAGGGGGACGACACCGGGGAGCTGTTTTTT
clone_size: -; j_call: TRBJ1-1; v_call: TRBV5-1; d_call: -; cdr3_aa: CATRAESMNTEAFF; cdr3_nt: TGCGCCACCAGGGCAGAAAGCATGAACACTGAAGCTTTCTTT
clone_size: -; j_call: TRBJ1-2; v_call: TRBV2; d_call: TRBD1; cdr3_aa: CASSGYRGQADGYTF; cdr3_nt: TGTGCCAGCAGTGGATACAGGGGGCAAGCGGATGGCTACACCTTC
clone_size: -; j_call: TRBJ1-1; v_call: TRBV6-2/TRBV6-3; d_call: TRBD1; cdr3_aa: CASSRIRGGKVNTEAFF; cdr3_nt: TGTGCCAGCAGTAGGATCCGAGGGGGCAAAGTGAACACTGAAGCTTTCTTT
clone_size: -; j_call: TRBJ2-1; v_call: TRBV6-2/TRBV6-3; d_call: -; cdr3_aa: CASSSQYNEQFF; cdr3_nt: TGTGCCAGCAGTTCCCAGTACAATGAGCAGTTCTTC
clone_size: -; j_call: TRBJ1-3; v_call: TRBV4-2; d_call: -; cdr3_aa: CASSHKKGWPLDGFSGNTIYF; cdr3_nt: TGTGCCAGCAGCCATAAAAAGGGCTGGCCACTTGACGGTTTCTCTGGAAACACCATATATTTT
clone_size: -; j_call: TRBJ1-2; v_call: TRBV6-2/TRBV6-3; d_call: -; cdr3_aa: CASSYSDTPYGYTF; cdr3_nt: TGTGCCAGCAGTTACTCCGATACACCCTATGGCTACACCTTC
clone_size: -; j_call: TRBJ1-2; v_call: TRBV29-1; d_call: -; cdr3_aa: CSVFMGGVIFDGYTF; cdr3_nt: TGCAGCGTTTTCATGGGGGGGGTTATATTCGATGGCTACACCTTC
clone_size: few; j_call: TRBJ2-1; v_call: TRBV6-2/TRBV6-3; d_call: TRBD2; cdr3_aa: CASSYGLAGGGQFF; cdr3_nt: TGTGCCAGCAGTTACGGCCTAGCGGGAGGGGGGCAGTTCTTC
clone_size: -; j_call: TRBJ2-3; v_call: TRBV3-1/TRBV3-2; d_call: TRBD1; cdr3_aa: CASSQDPWDSSSTDTQYF; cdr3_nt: TGTGCCAGCAGCCAAGATCCCTGGGACAGCTCTAGCACAGATACGCAGTATTTT
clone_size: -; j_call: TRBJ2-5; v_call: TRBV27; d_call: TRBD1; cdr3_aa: CASSLTRLTGGVGLSNQETQYF; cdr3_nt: TGTGCCAGCAGTCTAACACGTTTGACAGGGGGTGTTGGACTCTCCAACCAAGAGACCCAGTACTTC